The T cell receptor beta chain under discussion was sequenced for a study of vaccination and CD4 T cells after COVID-19. Study overall: Diagnosis preceded the drawing of post-COVID samples by a median 101 days (range 35 to 161).

In regard to this clonotype: Antigen specificity is unknown.

From germline, CDR1 is LNHNV and CDR2 YYDKDF (reference sequence). The CDR3 extends over 19 amino acids. V dropped 0 bases and J dropped 2 bases, with 19 bases sitting between them. Oncomine TCR Beta short-read sequencing was applied to DNA from cultured CD4+ T cells. TCRdb reanalysed the PCR reads using MiXCR and keeps one entry per CDR3 protein. The sample carries 14,000 to 15,000 distinct CDR3 sequences, 40% to 60% recorded once. As to treatment: approximately nine-day PBMC culture with coronavirus spike peptide pools or control peptides (ViraFEST assay). Sequenced input: CD4+ T cells from blood, cultured in vitro. The sequence was collected from a human donor who had recovered from COVID-19. The rearrangement links TRBV15 to TRBJ2-2; D is possibly TRBD1 or TRBD2 (6 bases each). Here the CDR3 reads CATSRDLHPRGGNTGELFF. The CDR3 nucleotides are TGTGCCACCAGCAGAGATCTCCACCCCAGGGGAGGTAACACCGGGGAGCTGTTTTTT.